Following are 24 T cell receptor beta chains from one sample sequenced in a study of T cell responses to AZD1222 COVID-19 vaccine. Clones were read by immunoSEQ multiplex PCR, and TCRdb kept only the in-frame ones, dropping some. The sample includes 75,000 to 90,000 clones, about 82% of them seen just once. Specimen: peripheral blood, collected on day 0 of AZD1222 vaccination. These receptors originate from an adult in good health.

The V call is TRBV14, the J call TRBJ1-6; D remains unclear. The CDR3 is made up of 13 amino acids. The ends were cut back, 6 bases at V and 3 bases at J, with 6 bases in the middle. Germline V gene data show CDR1 as SGHDN and CDR2 as FVKESK. CDR3 sequence (DNA): TGTGCCAGCAGTCTGGACTATAATTCACCCCTCCACTTT. Protein product: CASSLDYNSPLHF. The full variable domain, rest sourced from reference TRBV14 and TRBJ1-6, is EAGVTQFPSHSVIEKGQTVTLRCDPISGHDNLYWYRRVMGKEIKFLLHFVKESKQDESGMPNNRFLAERTGGTYSTLKVQPAELEDSGVYFCASSLDYNSPLHFGNGTRLTVT.

The chain uses TRBV7-2 and TRBJ2-1, with D tentatively TRBD2 (5 bases). V lost 3 bases and J lost 2, with 11 bases in between. Looked up from germline, CDR1 is SGHTA and CDR2 is FQGNSA. The CDR3 spans 15 residues. CDR3 region: CASSFWRTAYNEQFF. The DNA of the CDR3 is TGTGCCAGCAGCTTTTGGAGGACTGCCTACAATGAGCAGTTCTTC.

V is TRBV19 and J is TRBJ1-5; TRBD1 agrees at 9 bases. This CDR3 region has 15 residues. CDR1 is LNHDA, CDR2 SQIVND, per germline (reference sequence). Trimming cost V 4 bases and J 5 bases; bases outside gene matches: 6. The CDR3 loop is CASSTWGQGDQPQHF. The DNA of the CDR3 is TGTGCCAGTAGTACCTGGGGACAGGGCGATCAGCCCCAGCATTTT. Full variable domain (rest looked up from reference TRBV19 and TRBJ1-5): DGGITQSPKYLFRKEGQNVTLSCEQNLNHDAMYWYRQDPGQGLRLIYYSQIVNDFQKGDIAEGYSVSREKKESFPLTVTSAQKNPTAFYLCASSTWGQGDQPQHFGDGTRLSIL.

The chain combines TRBV30 with TRBJ1-6, with TRBD1 matching over 9 bases. The CDR3 totals 14 residues. V gave up 5 bases and J gave up 9 bases; unmatched junction bases: 8. Germline V lookup: CDR1 GTSNPN, CDR2 SVGIG (reference sequence). This chain's CDR3 is CAWAEQGAISPLHF. The CDR3 nucleotides read TGTGCCTGGGCTGAACAGGGGGCGATTTCACCCCTCCACTTT.

J is TRBJ1-6 and V is TRBV10-3; D is uncertain. This CDR3 is 13 amino acids long. Trimming took 6 bases from V and 6 from J, leaving 9 bases between them. Germline V gene lookup returns CDR1 ENHRY and CDR2 SYGVKD. The chain's CDR3 is CAIRAAVNSPLHF. The CDR3, as DNA: TGTGCCATCAGGGCGGCAGTTAATTCACCCCTCCACTTT.

The V gene is TRBV5-1, the J gene TRBJ2-7, with 10 bases matching TRBD2. The V gene's germline CDR1 is SGHRS and CDR2 YFSETQ. The CDR3 extends over 14 amino acids. V gave up 6 bases and J gave up 3 bases; unmatched junction bases: 6. The CDR3, as DNA: TGCGCCAGCACCAAAATAGCGGGGGGCTACGAGCAGTACTTC. This codes for CASTKIAGGYEQYF.

V and J are TRBV4-2 and TRBJ2-2; 8 bases match TRBD1. This CDR3 region has 15 residues. Germline CDR1 reads LGHNA; CDR2 reads YNFKEQ. V was clipped by 2 bases and J by 3 bases; unmatched bases: 2. This CDR3 reads CASSQTGGYTGELFF. CDR3 nucleotides: TGTGCCAGCAGCCAAACAGGGGGGTACACCGGGGAGCTGTTTTTT.

The V and J genes are TRBV7-8 and TRBJ2-7; D unresolved. V was cut by 2 bases and J by 7 bases, with 12 bases left in between. The germline gives CDR1 SGHVS, CDR2 FQNEAQ. This CDR3 has 13 amino acids. CDR3 sequence reads: CASSLSPLVEQYF. The CDR3 DNA sequence: TGTGCCAGCAGCTTATCTCCGCTGGTTGAGCAGTACTTC.

The genes are TRBV27 and TRBJ2-1; no clear D. The CDR3 extends over 13 amino acids. V gave up 0 bases and J gave up 6 bases, with 6 bases separating them. Germline assignment: CDR1 MNHEY and CDR2 SMNVEV (reference sequence). CDR3 loop: CASSLSSANEQFF. In DNA form, the CDR3 reads TGTGCCAGCAGTTTATCCTCGGCCAATGAGCAGTTCTTC.

This chain joins TRBV19 and TRBJ2-7; no definite D call. This CDR3 has 12 amino acids. Germline lookup yields CDR1 LNHDA and CDR2 SQIVND (reference sequence). Trimming stripped 4 bases from V and 3 bases from J, with 7 bases between. CDR3 in amino acids: CASSKGGYEQYF. For the CDR3, the DNA is TGTGCCAGTAGTAAGGGCGGCTACGAGCAGTACTTC. The full variable domain, completed using reference TRBV19 and TRBJ2-7, is DGGITQSPKYLFRKEGQNVTLSCEQNLNHDAMYWYRQDPGQGLRLIYYSQIVNDFQKGDIAEGYSVSREKKESFPLTVTSAQKNPTAFYLCASSKGGYEQYFGPGTRLTVT.

This clone has just a few counts. The genes are TRBV7-9 and TRBJ1-2; no clear D gene. Trimming removed 3 bases from V and 8 bases from J, with 10 bases in between. The germline V gene has CDR1 SEHNR and CDR2 FQNEAQ (reference sequence). CDR3 length equals 12 residues. CDR3 sequence: CASSLGTDGYTF. In DNA, the CDR3 is TGTGCCAGCAGCTTGGGAACGGACGGCTACACCTTC.

Points on this clone: The sample contains more than one DNA sequence encoding this CDR3. The chain combines TRBV5-1 with TRBJ2-5; D gene ambiguous. CDR1 SGHRS and CDR2 YFSETQ come from the germline V gene. V was cut by 4 bases and J by 1 base, with 2 bases left in between. The CDR3 spans 11 residues. CDR3 DNA: TGCGCCAGCAGCCTCCAAGAGACCCAGTACTTC. The encoded protein is CASSLQETQYF.

This chain joins TRBV20-1 and TRBJ2-3; unclear D gene. Looked up from germline, CDR1 is DFQATT and CDR2 is SNEGSKA (reference sequence). The CDR3 is made up of 13 amino acids. Between the trimmed V and J ends, which lost 3 bases and 2 bases, there was a span of 9 bases. CDR3 DNA sequence: TGCAGTGCTAGTACAGAAAACACAGATACGCAGTATTTT. Translating it yields CSASTENTDTQYF.

The chain couples TRBV9 to TRBJ2-1, with 12 positions matching TRBD2. Trimming cost V 4 bases and J 0 bases; bases outside gene matches: 8. CDR3 length: 18 residues. Germline CDR1 and CDR2: SGDLS and YYNGEE. Here the CDR3 DNA reads TGTGCCAGCAGCCCAAGGACTAGCGGGATGAGCTCCTACAATGAGCAGTTCTTC. The encoded protein is CASSPRTSGMSSYNEQFF. Together with reference TRBV9 and TRBJ2-1, the CDR3 gives the full variable domain: DSGVTQTPKHLITATGQRVTLRCSPRSGDLSVYWYQQSLDQGLQFLIQYYNGEERAKGNILERFSAQQFPDLHSELNLSSLELGDSALYFCASSPRTSGMSSYNEQFFGPGTRLTVL.

This clone was seen a single time. The chain combines TRBV12-3 or TRBV12-4 with TRBJ2-7; 8 bases are shared with TRBD1. The CDR3 runs to 13 residues. V dropped 1 base and J dropped 5; count of bases not matched to a gene: 1. The CDR3 loop reads CASSLGQGNEQYF. CDR3 coding DNA: TGTGCCAGCAGTTTAGGACAGGGGAACGAGCAGTACTTC.

The V call is TRBV5-5, the J call TRBJ2-7, with 10 nucleotides matching TRBD2. V lost 4 bases and J lost 3; bases outside the gene matches: 10. CDR3 size: 16 residues. Germline CDR1 reads SGHKS; CDR2 reads YYEKEE (reference sequence). CDR3 in amino acids: CASSTDLGLASYEQYF. The CDR3 DNA follows: TGTGCCAGCAGCACCGACCTGGGACTAGCGAGCTACGAGCAGTACTTC.

The chain recombines TRBV7-9 with TRBJ1-1; D is perhaps TRBD1 (6 bases). Germline lookup yields CDR1 SEHNR and CDR2 FQNEAQ (reference sequence). V was clipped by 4 bases and J by 2 bases, with 11 bases between them. CDR3 length: 14 residues. The CDR3, as DNA: TGTGCCAGCAGCTCACGACAGGTTAACACTGAAGCTTTCTTT. Encoded protein: CASSSRQVNTEAFF. The whole variable domain, filled in from reference TRBV7-9 and TRBJ1-1, reads DTGVSQNPRHKITKRGQNVTFRCDPISEHNRLYWYRQTLGQGPEFLTYFQNEAQLEKSRLLSDRFSAERPKGSFSTLEIQRTEQGDSAMYLCASSSRQVNTEAFFGQGTRLTVV.

V and J are TRBV4-1 and TRBJ1-6, with D hard to call. V lost 4 bases to trimming and J lost 7 bases, with 11 bases between them. Germline values: CDR1 MGHRA, CDR2 YSYEKL. The CDR3 contains 14 residues. Here the CDR3 DNA reads TGCGCCAGCAGCCTCGAGGAAGCCAATTCACCCCTCCACTTT. It is translated as CASSLEEANSPLHF.

The chain is built from TRBV7-9 and TRBJ2-5; D might be TRBD2 (5 bases). The germline V and J ends were trimmed by 1 base and 7 bases, with 7 bases remaining between them. CDR1 and CDR2 from the germline V gene are SEHNR and FQNEAQ (reference sequence). The CDR3 consists of 12 residues. CDR3 bases: TGTGCCAGCAGCTTAGTAGGAGGGACCCAGTACTTC. Translated, it gives CASSLVGGTQYF.

The rearrangement joins TRBV6-5 to TRBJ2-7, with a weak D call TRBD1 (6 bases). CDR1 is MNHEY and CDR2 is SVGAGI in the germline V gene. The CDR3 totals 13 residues. V lost 5 bases, J lost 2 bases, and 10 bases lay in between. CDR3 protein: CASSPGVAYEQYF. The CDR3 DNA follows: TGTGCCAGCAGTCCAGGGGTAGCCTACGAGCAGTACTTC.

The chain is built from TRBV19 and TRBJ2-7, with D tentatively TRBD1 (5 bases). Germline assignment: CDR1 LNHDA and CDR2 SQIVND (reference sequence). V shed 5 bases and J shed 2 bases, with 10 bases lying between them. This CDR3 is built from 13 residues. CDR3 sequence: CASSSTETYEQYF. The DNA for the CDR3 is TGTGCCAGTAGTTCGACAGAAACCTACGAGCAGTACTTC. The full variable domain, rest sourced from reference TRBV19 and TRBJ2-7, is DGGITQSPKYLFRKEGQNVTLSCEQNLNHDAMYWYRQDPGQGLRLIYYSQIVNDFQKGDIAEGYSVSREKKESFPLTVTSAQKNPTAFYLCASSSTETYEQYFGPGTRLTVT.

The chain uses TRBV5-6 and TRBJ2-3; D perhaps matches TRBD1 (5 bases). Germline V gene sequence: CDR1 SGHDT, CDR2 YYEEEE. V was cut by 6 bases and J by 2 bases, with 16 bases left in between. This CDR3 is built from 15 residues. CDR3 nucleotide sequence: TGTGCCAGCACCCCCCGGCAGGGTTTCACAGATACGCAGTATTTT. This gives the protein CASTPRQGFTDTQYF. Full variable domain (remainder filled in from reference TRBV5-6 and TRBJ2-3): DAGVTQSPTHLIKTRGQQVTLRCSPKSGHDTVSWYQQALGQGPQFIFQYYEEEERQRGNFPDRFSGHQFPNYSSELNVNALLLGDSALYLCASTPRQGFTDTQYFGPGTRLTVL.

This chain joins TRBV10-3 and TRBJ2-1; perhaps D is TRBD1 or TRBD2 (5 bases each). V was pared by 3 bases and J by 0 bases, with 15 bases between. The CDR3 is made up of 17 amino acids. CDR1 is ENHRY, CDR2 SYGVKD, per germline. This CDR3 is CAISDPSKGSSYNEQFF. The DNA for the CDR3 is TGTGCCATCAGTGACCCGTCAAAGGGGAGCTCCTACAATGAGCAGTTCTTC.

The chain employs TRBV6-5 and TRBJ1-1; D call uncertain. The CDR3 loop spans 15 amino acids. Per the germline V gene, CDR1 is MNHEY and CDR2 is SVGAGI. Trimming cost V 2 bases and J 1 base, with 11 bases left between them. In nucleotides, the CDR3 is TGTGCCAGCAGTTACAGTCCTTTGGGGAACACTGAAGCTTTCTTT. Amino acid sequence: CASSYSPLGNTEAFF.